These 5 T cell receptor beta chains were all obtained from the same sample, sequenced in a study of blood T cell repertoires in COVID-19. This table comes from immunoSEQ multiplex PCR, and its TCRdb copy is limited to in-frame clones, with some not included. The table shows some 68,000 clones, with 90% occurring only once. The source material was peripheral blood. The receptors shown here come from a man in his forties or fifties with COVID-19, enrolled during active disease.

This chain's CDR3 is CASRAQVFAYEQYF. CDR3 bases: TGTGCCAGCAGGGCCCAGGTCTTCGCCTACGAGCAGTACTTC. The rearrangement uses TRBV2 and TRBJ2-7; D remains ambiguous. The CDR3 is made up of 14 amino acids. From germline, CDR1 is SNHLY and CDR2 FYNNEI. V was clipped by 6 bases and J by 2 bases, with 14 bases between them.

The V call is TRBV11-2, the J call TRBJ2-7, with TRBD2 as a possible D gene (5 bases). Germline CDR1 reads SGHAT; CDR2 reads FQNNGV. The CDR3 loop spans 16 amino acids. With 1 base removed from V and 2 bases from J, the gap between germline ends came to 15 bases. As DNA, the CDR3 is TGTGCCAGCAGCTTAGGGGGTATCGGGATCCCCTACGAGCAGTACTTC. Amino acid sequence: CASSLGGIGIPYEQYF.

The V and J genes are TRBV5-1 and TRBJ2-3, with 10 bases aligning to TRBD2. V gave up 4 bases and J gave up 5 bases; unmatched junction bases: 16. This CDR3 is built from 18 residues. CDR1 is SGHRS, CDR2 YFSETQ, per germline. This CDR3 reads CASSPGLSGRGGGDTQYF. CDR3 in DNA: TGCGCCAGCAGCCCTGGACTAAGCGGGAGGGGAGGGGGAGATACGCAGTATTTT.

This rearrangement joins TRBV28 to TRBJ1-2; D gene unclear. CDR3 length: 14 residues. V dropped 3 bases and J dropped 7 bases, with 15 bases sitting between them. CDR1 is MDHEN, CDR2 SYDVKM, per germline. The CDR3 DNA follows: TGTGCCAGCAGTTTCCACAGAAAGCACGTTGGCTACACCTTC. Its protein product is CASSFHRKHVGYTF.

V usage is TRBV6-5 and J usage is TRBJ1-5; unclear D gene. The CDR3 spans 13 residues. Germline assignment: CDR1 MNHEY and CDR2 SVGAGI. The V and J ends lost 6 bases and 5 bases respectively, with 11 bases between them. CDR3 protein: CASRAHIDQPQHF. The CDR3 bases are TGTGCCAGCAGAGCGCATATTGATCAGCCCCAGCATTTT.